What follows are 4 T cell receptor beta chains derived from one specimen sequenced in a study of Graves' ophthalmopathy and Graves' hyperthyroidism. RNA transcripts provided the template for amplifying TCR beta CDR3 regions. HTBI primers primed a first-round RT-PCR, and a second-round multiplex PCR followed. TCRdb re-called the multiplex PCR reads with MiXCR, one entry per CDR3 protein. The data contain about 420,000 distinct CDR3 sequences, around 21% of them singletons. Specimen: peripheral blood. These receptors originate from a woman aged 18-29 years with stable Graves' hyperthyroidism.

This clonotype was observed many times. The chain has TRBV25-1 and TRBJ2-2, with no clear D. Germline V gives CDR1 MGHDK, CDR2 SYGVNS. The CDR3 extends over 16 amino acids. Trimming left V 1 base short and J 1 base short, with 10 bases between. The CDR3 loop reads CASSELRKGNTGELFF. DNA for the CDR3: TGTGCCAGCAGTGAATTAAGGAAGGGGAACACCGGGGAGCTGTTTTTT.

At least ten counts were recorded for this clonotype. This sequence joins TRBV19 and TRBJ1-1; a weak D match, TRBD1 (5 bases). The CDR3 runs 14 residues. Germline-derived CDR1 and CDR2 are LNHDA and SQIVND (reference sequence). Trimming took off 7 bases at V and 0 bases at J, with 12 bases between the two ends. CDR3 DNA sequence: TGTGCCAGTACCCTGGGACGGATGAACACTGAAGCTTTCTTT. It yields the protein CASTLGRMNTEAFF.

This clonotype has a handful of counts. The chain is built from TRBV7-2 and TRBJ1-1; D call uncertain. In germline, CDR1 is SGHTA, CDR2 FQGNSA. V was cut by 5 bases and J by 0 bases, with 7 bases left in between. CDR3 length: 13 amino acids. CDR3 nucleotide sequence: TGTGCCAGCAGCGACATTTTGAACACTGAAGCTTTCTTT. Translated, it gives CASSDILNTEAFF.

The chain is built from TRBV13 and TRBJ2-2; D remains ambiguous. The CDR3 spans 14 residues. CDR1 is PRHDT, CDR2 FYEKMQ, per germline (reference sequence). Trimming took 4 bases from V and 3 from J, leaving 9 bases between them. The chain's CDR3 is CASSSADYTGELFF. Written as DNA, the CDR3 is TGTGCCAGCAGCTCCGCTGATTACACCGGGGAGCTGTTTTTT.